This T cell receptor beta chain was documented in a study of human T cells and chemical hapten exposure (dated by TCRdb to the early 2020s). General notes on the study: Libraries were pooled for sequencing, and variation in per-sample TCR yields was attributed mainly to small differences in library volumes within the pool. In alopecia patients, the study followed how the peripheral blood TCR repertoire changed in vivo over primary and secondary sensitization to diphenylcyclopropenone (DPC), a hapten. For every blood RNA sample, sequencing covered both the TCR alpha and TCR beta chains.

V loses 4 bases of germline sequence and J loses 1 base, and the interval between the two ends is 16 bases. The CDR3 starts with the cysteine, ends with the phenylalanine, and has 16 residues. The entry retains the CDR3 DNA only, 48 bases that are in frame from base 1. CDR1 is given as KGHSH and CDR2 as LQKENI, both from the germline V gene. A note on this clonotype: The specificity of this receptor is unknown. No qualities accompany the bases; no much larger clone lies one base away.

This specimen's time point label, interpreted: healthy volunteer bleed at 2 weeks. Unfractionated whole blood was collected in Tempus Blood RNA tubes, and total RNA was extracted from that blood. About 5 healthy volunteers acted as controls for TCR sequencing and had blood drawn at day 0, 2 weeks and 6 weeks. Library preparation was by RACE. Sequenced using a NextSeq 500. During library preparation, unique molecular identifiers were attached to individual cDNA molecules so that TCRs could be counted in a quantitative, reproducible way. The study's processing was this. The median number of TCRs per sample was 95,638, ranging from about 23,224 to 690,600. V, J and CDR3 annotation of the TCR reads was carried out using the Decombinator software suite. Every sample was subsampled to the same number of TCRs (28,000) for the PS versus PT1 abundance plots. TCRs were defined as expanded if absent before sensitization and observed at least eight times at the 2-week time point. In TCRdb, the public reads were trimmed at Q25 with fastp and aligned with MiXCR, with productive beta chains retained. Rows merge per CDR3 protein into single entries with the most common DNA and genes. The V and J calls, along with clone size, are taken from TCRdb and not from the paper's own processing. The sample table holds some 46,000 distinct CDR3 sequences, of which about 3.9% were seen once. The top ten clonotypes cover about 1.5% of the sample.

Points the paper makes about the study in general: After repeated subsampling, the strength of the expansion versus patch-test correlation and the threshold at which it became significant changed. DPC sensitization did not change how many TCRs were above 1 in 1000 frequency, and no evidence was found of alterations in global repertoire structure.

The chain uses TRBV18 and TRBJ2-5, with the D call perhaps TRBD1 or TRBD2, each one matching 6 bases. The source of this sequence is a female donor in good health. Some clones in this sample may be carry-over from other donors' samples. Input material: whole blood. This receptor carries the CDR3 CASSRRSSGAQETQYF. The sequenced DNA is TGTGCCAGCTCACGTCGATCGTCGGGGGCCCAAGAGACCCAGTACTTC.